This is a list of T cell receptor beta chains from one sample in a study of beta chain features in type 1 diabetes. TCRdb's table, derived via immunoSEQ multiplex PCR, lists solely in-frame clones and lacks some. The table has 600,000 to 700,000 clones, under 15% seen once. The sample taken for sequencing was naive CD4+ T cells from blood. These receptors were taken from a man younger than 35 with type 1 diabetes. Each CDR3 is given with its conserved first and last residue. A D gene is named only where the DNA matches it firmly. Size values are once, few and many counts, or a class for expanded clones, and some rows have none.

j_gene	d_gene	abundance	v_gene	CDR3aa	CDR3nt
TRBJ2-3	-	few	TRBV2	CASSDRGVDTQYF	TGTGCCAGCAGTGATCGCGGGGTCGATACGCAGTATTTT
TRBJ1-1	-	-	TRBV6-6	CAIGQSFENTEAFF	TGTGCCATCGGACAGTCCTTTGAAAACACTGAAGCTTTCTTT
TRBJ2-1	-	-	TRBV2	CASSETNGQFF	TGTGCCAGCAGTGAAACTAATGGGCAGTTCTTC
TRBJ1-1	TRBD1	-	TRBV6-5	CASSYDRADTEAFF	TGTGCCAGCAGTTACGACAGGGCGGACACTGAAGCTTTCTTT
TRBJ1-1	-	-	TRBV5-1	CASSAGDLEAFF	TGCGCCAGCAGCGCGGGGGACTTAGAGGCTTTCTTT
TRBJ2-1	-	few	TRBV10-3	CAIRTTSNEQFF	TGTGCCATCAGGACGACTAGCAATGAGCAGTTCTTC
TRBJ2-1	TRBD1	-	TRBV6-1	CASSNRDRGEYEQFF	TGTGCCAGCAGTAACCGGGACAGGGGGGAATATGAGCAGTTCTTC
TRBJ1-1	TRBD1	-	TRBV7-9	CASSPRQGAGTEAFF	TGTGCCAGCAGCCCAAGACAGGGGGCAGGCACTGAAGCTTTCTTT
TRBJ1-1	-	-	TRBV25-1	CASSEYAKEAFF	TGTGCCAGCAGTGAATATGCCAAGGAAGCTTTCTTT
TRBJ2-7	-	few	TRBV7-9	CASSILSSYEQYF	TGTGCCAGCAGTATCCTAAGCTCCTACGAGCAGTACTTC
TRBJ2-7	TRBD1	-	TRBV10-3	CAISDGDRVVYEQYF	TGTGCCATCAGTGACGGGGACAGGGTTGTTTACGAGCAGTACTTC
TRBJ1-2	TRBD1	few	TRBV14	CASSQGDRVAGYTF	TGTGCCAGCAGCCAAGGGGACAGGGTCGCTGGCTACACCTTC
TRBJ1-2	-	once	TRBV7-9	CASSLALSQINYGYTF	TGTGCCAGCAGCTTAGCGCTCAGCCAGATTAACTATGGCTACACCTTC
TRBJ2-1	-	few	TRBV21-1	CASSKDPCYNEQFF	TGTGCCAGCAGCAAAGACCCCTGCTACAATGAGCAGTTCTTC
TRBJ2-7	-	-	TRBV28	CASSLFGGAQYF	TGTGCCAGCAGTTTATTTGGCGGGGCACAGTACTTC
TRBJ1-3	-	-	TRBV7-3	CASSFGPSGNTIYF	TGTGCCAGCAGCTTTGGACCCTCTGGAAACACCATATATTTT
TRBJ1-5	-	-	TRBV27	CASSPHGQPQHF	TGTGCCAGCAGCCCTCATGGTCAGCCCCAGCATTTT
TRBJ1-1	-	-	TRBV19	CASRSLGEGAFF	TGTGCCAGTAGATCGTTGGGGGAGGGAGCTTTCTTT
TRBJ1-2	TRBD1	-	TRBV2	CASRATGVGYTF	TGTGCCAGCAGGGCGACAGGGGTCGGCTACACCTTC
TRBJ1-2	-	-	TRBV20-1	CSAGSDGYTF	TGCAGTGCTGGGAGCGATGGCTACACCTTC
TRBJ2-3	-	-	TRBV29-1	CSVSGRLSTDTQYF	TGCAGCGTTAGTGGACGGTTAAGCACAGATACGCAGTATTTT
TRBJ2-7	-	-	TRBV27	CASSLDRTLYEQYF	TGTGCCAGCAGTTTAGACAGGACGCTTTACGAGCAGTACTTC
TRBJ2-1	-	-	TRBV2	CASSRSDNEQFF	TGTGCCAGCAGCCGTTCTGACAATGAGCAGTTCTTC
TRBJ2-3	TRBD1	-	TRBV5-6	CASSSPGQGADTQYF	TGTGCCAGCAGCTCGCCGGGACAGGGGGCAGATACGCAGTATTTT
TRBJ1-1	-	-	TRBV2	CASSPRQEREAFF	TGTGCCAGCAGTCCCCGCCAGGAGCGTGAAGCTTTCTTT
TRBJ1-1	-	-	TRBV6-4	CASRPGTANTEAFF	TGTGCCAGCAGGCCAGGGACGGCGAACACTGAAGCTTTCTTT
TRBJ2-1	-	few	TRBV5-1	CASSLGQLEGNEQFF	TGCGCCAGCAGCTTGGGACAATTGGAGGGCAATGAGCAGTTCTTC
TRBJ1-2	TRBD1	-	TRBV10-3	CAISETGDDYGYTF	TGTGCCATCAGTGAGACAGGGGATGACTATGGCTACACCTTC
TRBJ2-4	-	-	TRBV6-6	CASSAENIQYF	TGTGCCAGCAGTGCCGAAAACATTCAGTACTTC
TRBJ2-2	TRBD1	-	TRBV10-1	CASSGQGAIGELFF	TGCGCCAGCAGTGGACAGGGGGCGATAGGGGAGCTGTTTTTT
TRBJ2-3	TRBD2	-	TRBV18	CASSPRIKSSGGSTDTQYF	TGTGCCAGCTCACCACGGATCAAGTCTAGCGGGGGCAGCACAGATACGCAGTATTTT
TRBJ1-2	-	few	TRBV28	CASSLDAPGGYGYTF	TGTGCCAGCAGTTTGGACGCGCCCGGAGGCTATGGCTACACCTTC
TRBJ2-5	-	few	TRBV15	CATSRDSLQETQYF	TGTGCCACCAGCAGAGACAGCCTCCAAGAGACCCAGTACTTC
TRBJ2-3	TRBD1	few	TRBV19	CASSTRDRPDTQYF	TGTGCCAGTAGTACGCGGGACAGGCCAGATACGCAGTATTTT
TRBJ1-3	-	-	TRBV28	CASSPTVSGNTIYF	TGTGCCAGCAGCCCGACAGTCTCTGGAAACACCATATATTTT
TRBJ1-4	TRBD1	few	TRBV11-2	CASSLGQGGEKLFF	TGTGCCAGCAGCCTCGGACAGGGAGGGGAAAAACTGTTTTTT
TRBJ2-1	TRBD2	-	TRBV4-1	CASSQARTSGVKQFF	TGCGCCAGCAGCCAAGCCCGGACTAGCGGGGTCAAGCAGTTCTTC
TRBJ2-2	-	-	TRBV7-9	CASSGVQKRGGELFF	TGTGCCAGCAGCGGAGTACAGAAAAGAGGCGGGGAGCTGTTTTTT
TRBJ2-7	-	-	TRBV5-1	CASSSQGSSYEQYF	TGCGCCAGCAGCTCCCAGGGGAGCTCCTACGAGCAGTACTTC
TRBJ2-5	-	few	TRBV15	CATSRDLGQETQYF	TGTGCCACCAGCAGAGATCTGGGACAAGAGACCCAGTACTTC
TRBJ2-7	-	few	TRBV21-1	CASSKGGGSYEQYF	TGTGCCAGCAGCAAAGGAGGGGGTTCCTACGAGCAGTACTTC
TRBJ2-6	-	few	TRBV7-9	CASSSRGAGANVLTF	TGTGCCAGCAGCTCCCGGGGCGCTGGGGCCAACGTCCTGACTTTC
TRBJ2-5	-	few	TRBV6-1	CASSVDERRRYF	TGTGCCAGCAGTGTGGACGAACGCAGGCGGTACTTC
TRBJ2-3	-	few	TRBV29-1	CSVVLRLTDTQYF	TGCAGCGTTGTACTCAGGCTGACAGATACGCAGTATTTT
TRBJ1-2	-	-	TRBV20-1	CSASDRFSYTF	TGCAGTGCTAGCGACAGGTTTAGCTACACCTTC
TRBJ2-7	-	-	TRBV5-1	CASSYHFGSQSYEQYF	TGCGCCAGCAGCTACCATTTCGGCAGCCAAAGCTACGAGCAGTACTTC
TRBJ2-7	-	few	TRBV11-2	CASSLDRLAYEQYF	TGTGCCAGCAGCTTAGATAGACTAGCCTACGAGCAGTACTTC
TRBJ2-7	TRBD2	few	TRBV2	CASRTSGSTPTEQYF	TGTGCCAGCAGGACAAGCGGGAGCACCCCCACAGAGCAGTACTTC